These 10 T cell receptor beta chains were sequenced from one sample in a study of blood T cell repertoires in COVID-19. Libraries were prepared by immunoSEQ multiplex PCR; TCRdb keeps only in-frame clonotypes and omits some of them. The table lists 35,000 to 45,000 clones, 65% to 85% of them singletons. Sequencing input: peripheral blood. The receptors stem from a woman older than 75 with acute or convalescent COVID-19.

CDR3 nucleotide sequence: TGTGCCAGCAGTGGGGACTCTCCTTCTGAGCAGTTCTTC. Translation gives CASSGDSPSEQFF. J is TRBJ2-1 and V is TRBV2; D perhaps matches TRBD2 (6 bases). CDR3 length: 13 residues. Per the germline V gene, CDR1 is SNHLY and CDR2 is FYNNEI. Trimming took 4 bases from V and 9 from J, leaving 13 bases between them.

This clone was seen ten or more times. The chain couples TRBV6-6 to TRBJ1-3; the D is unclear. CDR3 size: 12 residues. Germline-derived CDR1 and CDR2 are MNHNY and SVGAGI (reference sequence). Trimming left V 6 bases short and J 3 bases short, with 6 bases between. The CDR3 loop is CASRSDGNTIYF. DNA for the CDR3: TGTGCCAGCAGATCAGATGGAAACACCATATATTTT.

The chain links TRBV5-1 to TRBJ2-1; D may be TRBD1 (6 bases). Trimming took 1 base from V and 6 from J, leaving 8 bases between them. Germline assignment: CDR1 SGHRS and CDR2 YFSETQ. The CDR3 sequence is 13 residues long. DNA for the CDR3: TGCGCCAGCAGCTTGCTACAGGGCAATGAGCAGTTCTTC. Its translation is CASSLLQGNEQFF.

V and J are TRBV3-1 (or the pseudogene TRBV3-2) and TRBJ2-3, with D maybe TRBD2 (5 bases). The V gene lost 4 bases and the J gene lost 6 bases, with 11 bases spanning the gap. Germline V gene data show CDR1 as LGHDT and CDR2 as YNNKEL (reference sequence). CDR3 size: 13 residues. The CDR3 loop is CASSPLRGDTQYF. CDR3 in DNA: TGTGCCAGCAGCCCTTTACGAGGGGATACGCAGTATTTT.

The chain employs TRBV5-1 and TRBJ2-5, with 10 nucleotides matching TRBD2. The CDR3 totals 15 residues. CDR1 SGHRS and CDR2 YFSETQ come from the germline V gene. V lost 3 bases and J lost 1; bases outside the gene matches: 3. CDR3 nucleotide sequence: TGCGCCAGCAGCTCCGGGACTAGCGTCCAAGAGACCCAGTACTTC. This gives the protein CASSSGTSVQETQYF.

CDR3 sequence (DNA): TGTGCCAGCAGCCGATCACAGGGAGGGGGCACTGAAGCTTTCTTT. Translating it yields CASSRSQGGGTEAFF. This sequence joins TRBV14 and TRBJ1-1; TRBD1 is a possible D gene (6 bases). CDR3 length equals 15 residues. Germline V lookup: CDR1 SGHDN, CDR2 FVKESK. V was pared by 4 bases and J by 4 bases, with 16 bases between.

The gene calls are TRBV4-1 and TRBJ1-5, with D tentatively TRBD1 (6 bases). Germline V gene sequence: CDR1 MGHRA, CDR2 YSYEKL. The CDR3 extends over 16 amino acids. Trimming pared 4 bases from V and 5 bases from J, leaving 18 bases between. The CDR3 region is CASSPSLGARDQPQHF. The CDR3 DNA reads as TGCGCCAGCAGCCCCTCTTTGGGGGCGCGGGATCAGCCCCAGCATTTT.

The chain combines TRBV30 with TRBJ2-7, with D maybe TRBD2 (5 bases). The CDR3 spans 15 residues. CDR1 and CDR2 (germline): GTSNPN, SVGIG (reference sequence). V was clipped by 2 bases and J by 0 bases, with 14 bases between them. The CDR3: CAWSPPPSYSYEQYF. CDR3 nucleotide sequence: TGTGCCTGGAGTCCCCCTCCTAGCTACTCCTACGAGCAGTACTTC.

V is TRBV28 and J is TRBJ1-1; D may be TRBD1 (6 bases). Germline V gene data show CDR1 as MDHEN and CDR2 as SYDVKM. This CDR3 region has 15 residues. Trimming removed 1 base at V and 6 bases at J, with 15 bases between. CDR3 sequence (DNA): TGTGCCAGCAGTTTATTGGGAGGGGGACGCGCTGAAGCTTTCTTT. It is translated as CASSLLGGGRAEAFF.

This clone turned up a few times. The rearrangement links TRBV18 to TRBJ1-2; 7 bases map to TRBD1. Germline V gives CDR1 KGHSH, CDR2 LQKENI. The CDR3 spans 16 residues. V shed 3 bases, J shed 7 bases, and the junction held 14 bases outside the gene matches. CDR3 in amino acids: CASSPPTGFASSGYTF. The CDR3 nucleotides are TGTGCCAGCTCACCGCCGACAGGGTTCGCCTCTAGTGGCTACACCTTC. The complete variable domain, with remaining parts taken from reference TRBV18 and TRBJ1-2, reads NAGVMQNPRHLVRRRGQEARLRCSPMKGHSHVYWYRQLPEEGLKFMVYLQKENIIDESGMPKERFSAEFPKEGPSILRIQQVVRGDSAAYFCASSPPTGFASSGYTFGSGTRLTVV.